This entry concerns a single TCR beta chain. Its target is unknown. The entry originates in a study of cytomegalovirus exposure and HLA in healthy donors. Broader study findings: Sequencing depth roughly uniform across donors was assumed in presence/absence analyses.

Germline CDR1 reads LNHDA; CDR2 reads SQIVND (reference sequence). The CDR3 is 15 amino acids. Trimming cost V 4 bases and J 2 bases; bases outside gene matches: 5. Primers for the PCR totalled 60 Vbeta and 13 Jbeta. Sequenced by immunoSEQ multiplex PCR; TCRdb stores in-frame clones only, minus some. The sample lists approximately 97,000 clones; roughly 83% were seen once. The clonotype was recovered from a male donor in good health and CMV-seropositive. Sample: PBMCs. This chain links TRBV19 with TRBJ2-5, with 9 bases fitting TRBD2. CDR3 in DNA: TGTGCCAGTAGTAGGGTAGCGGGGGCACAAGAGACCCAGTACTTC. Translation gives CASSRVAGAQETQYF.